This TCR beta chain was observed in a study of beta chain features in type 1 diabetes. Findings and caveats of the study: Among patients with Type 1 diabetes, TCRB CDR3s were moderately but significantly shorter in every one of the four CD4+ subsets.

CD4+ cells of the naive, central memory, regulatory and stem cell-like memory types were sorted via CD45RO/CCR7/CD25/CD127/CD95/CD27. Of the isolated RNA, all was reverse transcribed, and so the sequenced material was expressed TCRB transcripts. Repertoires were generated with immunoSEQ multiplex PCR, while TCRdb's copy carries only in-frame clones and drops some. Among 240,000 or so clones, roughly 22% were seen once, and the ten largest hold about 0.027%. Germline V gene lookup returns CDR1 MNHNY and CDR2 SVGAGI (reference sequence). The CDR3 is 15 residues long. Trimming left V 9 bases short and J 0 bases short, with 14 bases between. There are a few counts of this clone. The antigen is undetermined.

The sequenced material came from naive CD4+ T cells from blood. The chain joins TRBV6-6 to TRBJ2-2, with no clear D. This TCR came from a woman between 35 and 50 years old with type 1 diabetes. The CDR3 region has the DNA TGTGCCAGTAAACTGGAGAAACCGAACACCGGGGAGCTGTTTTTT. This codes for CASKLEKPNTGELFF.